Listed below are T cell receptor beta chains from one sample, sequenced in a study of blood T cell repertoires in COVID-19. Data came from immunoSEQ multiplex PCR; TCRdb stores just in-frame clones and leaves some out. The top ten clones hold 1.6% of a sample with under 60,000 clones, roughly 87% of them seen once. What was sequenced was peripheral blood. These receptors originate from a man between 60 and 70 years old with acute or convalescent COVID-19. The CDR3 runs from the conserved cysteine through the conserved F or W. The order of the fields is V gene, D gene, clone size, J gene, CDR3 protein, CDR3 DNA. A D gene is named only where the DNA matches it firmly. The size entry is marked missing in some rows and otherwise reads once, few, many or a size class.

>TRBV7-9|.|.|TRBJ1-5
CASESQQNQPQHF
TGTGCCAGCGAGTCACAGCAGAATCAGCCCCAGCATTTT
>TRBV5-8|.|.|TRBJ1-1
CASTLGGSNTEAFF
TGTGCCAGCACCCTCGGCGGATCGAACACTGAAGCTTTCTTT
>TRBV19|TRBD1|.|TRBJ1-5
CASLGQFNQPQHF
TGTGCCAGTCTGGGACAGTTTAATCAGCCCCAGCATTTT
>TRBV27|.|.|TRBJ2-2
CASSAYGEGTGELFF
TGTGCCAGCAGTGCTTACGGAGAGGGCACCGGGGAGCTGTTTTTT
>TRBV7-2|TRBD1|.|TRBJ1-4
CASRRGQNEKLFF
TGTGCCAGCAGGAGGGGGCAAAATGAAAAACTGTTTTTT
>TRBV28|.|.|TRBJ1-1
CASTSAGRVHGAEAFF
TGTGCCAGCACGTCCGCGGGGCGGGTCCATGGGGCTGAAGCTTTCTTT
>TRBV5-1|TRBD2|.|TRBJ2-7
CVSAGTISGEQYF
TGCGTCTCGGCTGGGACTATTTCGGGCGAGCAGTACTTC
>TRBV5-1|TRBD1|few|TRBJ1-6
CASSLTPGQGRNSPLHF
TGCGCCAGCAGCTTAACCCCGGGACAGGGAAGGAATTCACCCCTCCACTTT
>TRBV25-1|TRBD2|.|TRBJ2-3
CASSGTSGFTDTQYF
TGTGCCAGCAGCGGGACTAGCGGGTTTACAGATACGCAGTATTTT
>TRBV7-9|TRBD2|.|TRBJ2-3
CASSQAVSGGAADTQYF
TGTGCCAGCAGCCAAGCAGTGAGCGGGGGGGCCGCAGATACGCAGTATTTT
>TRBV12-5|.|.|TRBJ1-2
CASGREFGGYTF
TGTGCTAGTGGTAGGGAGTTTGGGGGCTACACCTTC
>TRBV6-4|TRBD1|.|TRBJ1-6
CASSLKTGGGSPLHF
TGTGCCAGCAGTTTAAAGACAGGGGGAGGTTCACCCCTCCACTTT